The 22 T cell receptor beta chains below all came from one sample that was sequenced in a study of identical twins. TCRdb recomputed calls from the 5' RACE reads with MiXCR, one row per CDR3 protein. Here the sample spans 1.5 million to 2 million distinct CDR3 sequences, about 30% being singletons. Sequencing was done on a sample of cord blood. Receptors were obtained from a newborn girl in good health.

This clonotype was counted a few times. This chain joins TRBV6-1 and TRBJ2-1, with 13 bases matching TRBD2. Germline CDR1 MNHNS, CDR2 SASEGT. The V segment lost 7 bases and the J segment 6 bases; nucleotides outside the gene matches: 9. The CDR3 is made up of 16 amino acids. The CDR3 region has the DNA TGTGCCAGCACCCTAGGACTAGCGGGGGCCACCAATGAGCAGTTCTTC. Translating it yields CASTLGLAGATNEQFF.

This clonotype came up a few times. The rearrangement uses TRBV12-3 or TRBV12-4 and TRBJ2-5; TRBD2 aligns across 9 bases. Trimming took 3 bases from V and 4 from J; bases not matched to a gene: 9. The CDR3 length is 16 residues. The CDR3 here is CASSFSGRGGGETQYF. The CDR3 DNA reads TGTGCCAGCAGTTTTAGCGGGAGAGGAGGGGGAGAGACCCAGTACTTC.

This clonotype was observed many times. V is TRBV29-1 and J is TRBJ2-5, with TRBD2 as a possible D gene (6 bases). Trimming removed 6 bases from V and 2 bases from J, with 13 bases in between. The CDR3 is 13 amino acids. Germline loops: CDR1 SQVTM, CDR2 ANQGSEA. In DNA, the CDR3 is TGCAGCGTCGTACTAGCAGTACAAGAGACCCAGTACTTC. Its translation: CSVVLAVQETQYF.

This chain's CDR3 is CASSQGPHVPLAKNIQYF. The CDR3 region has the DNA TGTGCCAGCAGCCAAGGCCCCCATGTTCCTTTAGCCAAAAACATTCAGTACTTC. The chain combines TRBV4-2 with TRBJ2-4; D not resolved. Germline V gene lookup returns CDR1 LGHNA and CDR2 YNFKEQ. The CDR3 has 18 residues. Trimming shortened V by 1 base and J by 0 bases, and 16 bases separated the two germline ends.

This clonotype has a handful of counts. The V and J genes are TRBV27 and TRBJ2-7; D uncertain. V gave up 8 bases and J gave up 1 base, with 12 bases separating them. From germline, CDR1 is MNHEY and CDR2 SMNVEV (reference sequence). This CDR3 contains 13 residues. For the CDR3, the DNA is TGTGCCAGCGCCACCGGGCTTTCCTACGAGCAGTACTTC. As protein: CASATGLSYEQYF.

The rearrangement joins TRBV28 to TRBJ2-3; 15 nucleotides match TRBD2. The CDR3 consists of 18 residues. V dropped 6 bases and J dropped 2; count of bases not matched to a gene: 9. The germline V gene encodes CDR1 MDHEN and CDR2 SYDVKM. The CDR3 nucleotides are TGTGCCAGCAGCATCATGGGACTAGCGGGAGGCGTCACAGATACGCAGTATTTT. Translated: CASSIMGLAGGVTDTQYF.

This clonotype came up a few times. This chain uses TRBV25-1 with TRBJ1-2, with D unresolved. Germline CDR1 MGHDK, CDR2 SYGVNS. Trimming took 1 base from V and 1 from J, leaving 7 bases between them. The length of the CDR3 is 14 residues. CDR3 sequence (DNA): TGTGCCAGCAGTGAATTCAACAATAACTATGGCTACACCTTC. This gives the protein CASSEFNNNYGYTF.

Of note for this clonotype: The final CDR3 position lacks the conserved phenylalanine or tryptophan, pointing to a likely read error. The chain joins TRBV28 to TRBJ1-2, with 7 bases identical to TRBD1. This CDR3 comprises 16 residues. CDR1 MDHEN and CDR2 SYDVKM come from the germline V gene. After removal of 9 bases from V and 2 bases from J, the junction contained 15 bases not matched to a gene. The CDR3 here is CASRPGTAFANYGYTV. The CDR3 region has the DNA TGTGCCAGTAGACCCGGGACAGCCTTTGCGAACTATGGCTACACCGTC.

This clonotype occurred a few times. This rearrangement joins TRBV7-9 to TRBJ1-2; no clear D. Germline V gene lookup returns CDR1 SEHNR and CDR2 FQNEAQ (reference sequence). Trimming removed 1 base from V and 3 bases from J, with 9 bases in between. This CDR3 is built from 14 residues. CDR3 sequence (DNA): TGTGCCAGCAGCTTAGTACTCCTAGACTATGGCTACACCTTC. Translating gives CASSLVLLDYGYTF.

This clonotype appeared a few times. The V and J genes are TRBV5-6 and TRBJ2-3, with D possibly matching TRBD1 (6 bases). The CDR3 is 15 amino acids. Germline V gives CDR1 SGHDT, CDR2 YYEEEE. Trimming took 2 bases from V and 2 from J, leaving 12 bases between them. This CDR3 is CASSFRDTFTDTQYF. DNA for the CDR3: TGTGCCAGCAGCTTCCGGGACACCTTCACAGATACGCAGTATTTT. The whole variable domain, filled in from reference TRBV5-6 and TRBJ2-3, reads DAGVTQSPTHLIKTRGQQVTLRCSPKSGHDTVSWYQQALGQGPQFIFQYYEEEERQRGNFPDRFSGHQFPNYSSELNVNALLLGDSALYLCASSFRDTFTDTQYFGPGTRLTVL.

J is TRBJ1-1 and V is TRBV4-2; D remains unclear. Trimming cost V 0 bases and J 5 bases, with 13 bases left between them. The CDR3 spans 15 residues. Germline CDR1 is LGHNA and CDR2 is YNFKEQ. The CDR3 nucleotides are TGTGCCAGCAGCCAAGAAAGACGGATCATAACTGAAGCTTTCTTT. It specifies CASSQERRIITEAFF.

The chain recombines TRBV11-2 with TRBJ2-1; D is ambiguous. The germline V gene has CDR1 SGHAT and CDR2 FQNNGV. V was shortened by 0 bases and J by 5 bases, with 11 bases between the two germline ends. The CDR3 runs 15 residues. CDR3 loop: CASSLDGSGHNEQFF. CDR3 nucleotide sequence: TGTGCCAGCAGCTTAGACGGCTCCGGCCACAATGAGCAGTTCTTC.

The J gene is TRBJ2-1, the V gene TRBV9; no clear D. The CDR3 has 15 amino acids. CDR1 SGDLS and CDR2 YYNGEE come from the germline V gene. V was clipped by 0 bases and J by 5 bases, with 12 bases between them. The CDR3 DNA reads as TGTGCCAGCAGCGTAGCTTCGCTAGGTCACAATGAGCAGTTCTTC. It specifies CASSVASLGHNEQFF. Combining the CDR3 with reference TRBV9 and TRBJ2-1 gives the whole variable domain DSGVTQTPKHLITATGQRVTLRCSPRSGDLSVYWYQQSLDQGLQFLIQYYNGEERAKGNILERFSAQQFPDLHSELNLSSLELGDSALYFCASSVASLGHNEQFFGPGTRLTVL.

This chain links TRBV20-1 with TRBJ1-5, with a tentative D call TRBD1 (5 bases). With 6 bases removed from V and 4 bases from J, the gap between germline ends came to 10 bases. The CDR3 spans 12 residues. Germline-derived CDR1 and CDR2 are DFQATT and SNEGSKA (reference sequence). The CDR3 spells CSASGPNQPQHF. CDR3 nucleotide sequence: TGCAGTGCCTCGGGACCAAATCAGCCCCAGCATTTT.

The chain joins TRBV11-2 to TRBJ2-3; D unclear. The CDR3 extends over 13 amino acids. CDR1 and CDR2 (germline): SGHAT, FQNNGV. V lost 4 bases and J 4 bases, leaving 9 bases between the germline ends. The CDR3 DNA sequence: TGTGCCAGCAGCTCTTCCACTCCAGATACGCAGTATTTT. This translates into CASSSSTPDTQYF.

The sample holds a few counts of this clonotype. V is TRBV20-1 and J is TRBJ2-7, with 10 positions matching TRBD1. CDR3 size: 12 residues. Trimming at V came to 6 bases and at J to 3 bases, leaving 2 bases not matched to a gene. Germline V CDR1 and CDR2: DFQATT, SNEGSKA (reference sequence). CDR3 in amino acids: CSAWTGGYEQYF. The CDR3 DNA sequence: TGCAGTGCCTGGACAGGGGGCTACGAGCAGTACTTC.

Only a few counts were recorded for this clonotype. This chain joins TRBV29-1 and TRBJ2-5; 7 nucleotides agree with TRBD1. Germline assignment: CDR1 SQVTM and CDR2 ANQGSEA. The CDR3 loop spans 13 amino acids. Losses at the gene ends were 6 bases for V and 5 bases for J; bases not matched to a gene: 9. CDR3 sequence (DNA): TGCAGCGTCGAAAGGGGGCCGGGGGAGACCCAGTACTTC. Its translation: CSVERGPGETQYF.

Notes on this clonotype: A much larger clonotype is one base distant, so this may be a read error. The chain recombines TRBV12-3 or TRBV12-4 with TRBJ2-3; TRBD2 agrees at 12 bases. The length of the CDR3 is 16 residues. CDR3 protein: CASSALAGGLTDTRYF. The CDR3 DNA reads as TGTGCCAGCAGTGCCCTAGCGGGGGGGCTTACAGATACGCGGTATTTT.

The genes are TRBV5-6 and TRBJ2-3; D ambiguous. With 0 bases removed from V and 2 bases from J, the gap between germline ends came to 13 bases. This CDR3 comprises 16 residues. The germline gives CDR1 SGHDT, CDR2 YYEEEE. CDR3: CASSLVPDGHTDTQYF. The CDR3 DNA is TGTGCCAGCAGCTTGGTACCGGACGGCCACACAGATACGCAGTATTTT.

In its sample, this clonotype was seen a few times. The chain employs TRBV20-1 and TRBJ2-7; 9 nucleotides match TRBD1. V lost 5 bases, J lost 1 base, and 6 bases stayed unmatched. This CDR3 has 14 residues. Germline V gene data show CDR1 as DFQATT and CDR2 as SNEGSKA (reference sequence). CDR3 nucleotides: TGCAGTGCTTCGGACAGGGGCGGATCCTACGAGCAGTACTTC. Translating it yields CSASDRGGSYEQYF.

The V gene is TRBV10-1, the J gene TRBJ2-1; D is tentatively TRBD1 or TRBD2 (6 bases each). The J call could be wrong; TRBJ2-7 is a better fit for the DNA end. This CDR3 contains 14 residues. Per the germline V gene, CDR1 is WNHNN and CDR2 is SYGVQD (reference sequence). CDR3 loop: CASSDGGHYNEQYF. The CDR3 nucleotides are TGCGCCAGCAGTGATGGGGGGCACTACAATGAGCAGTACTTC.

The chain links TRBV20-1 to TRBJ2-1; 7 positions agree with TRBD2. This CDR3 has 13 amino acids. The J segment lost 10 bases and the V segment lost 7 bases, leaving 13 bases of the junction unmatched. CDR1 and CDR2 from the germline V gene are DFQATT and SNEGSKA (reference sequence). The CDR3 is CSVTGGRIYEQFF. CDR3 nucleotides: TGCAGTGTGACCGGCGGGAGAATATACGAGCAGTTCTTC.